This TCR beta chain was recorded in a study of cytomegalovirus exposure and HLA in healthy donors. Overall study findings and caveats: Differences between HLA loci emerged in a later analysis of TCR association rates, with DRB1 most and HLA-C fewest.

PCR was performed using 60 Vbeta and 13 Jbeta primers. The repertoire was sequenced with immunoSEQ multiplex PCR; TCRdb's copy has only in-frame clones and lacks some. The sample consists of over 200,000 clones, approximately 87% of them appearing once. A word on this clone: Its target is unknown.

Germline trimming cut 10 bases from V and 5 bases from J; bases unmatched to any gene: 14. Per the germline V gene, CDR1 is MDHEN and CDR2 is SYDVKM. The CDR3 extends over 15 amino acids. The sequencing sample was made of PBMCs. The clonotype was recovered from a human donor in good health. The chain is built from TRBV28 and TRBJ2-5, with TRBD2 identical over 9 bases. The DNA of the CDR3 is TGTGCCACTCACCCCGGGACTAGCCCTTTTGAGACCCAGTACTTC. It specifies CATHPGTSPFETQYF.